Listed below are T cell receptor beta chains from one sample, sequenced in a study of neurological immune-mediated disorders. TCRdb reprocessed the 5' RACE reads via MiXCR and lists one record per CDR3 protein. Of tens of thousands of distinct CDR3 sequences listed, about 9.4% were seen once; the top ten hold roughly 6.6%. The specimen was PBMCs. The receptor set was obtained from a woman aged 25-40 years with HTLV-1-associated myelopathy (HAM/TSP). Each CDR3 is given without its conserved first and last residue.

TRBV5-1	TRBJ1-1	ASSLEGQNPEAF
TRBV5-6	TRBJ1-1	ASSLDWTEAF
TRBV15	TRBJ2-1	ATSREAGYNEQF
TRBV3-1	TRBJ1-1	ASVVVANTEAF
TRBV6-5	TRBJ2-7	ASRERVSEGYEQY
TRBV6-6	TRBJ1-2	ASSQELRMKTNYGYT
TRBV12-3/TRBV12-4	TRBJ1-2	ASSLGGLYGYT
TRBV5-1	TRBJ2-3	ASSLSGSTDTQY
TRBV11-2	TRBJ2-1	ASSLGQTSGGAPHNEQF
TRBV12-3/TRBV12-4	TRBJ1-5	ASSPRAGARNQPQH
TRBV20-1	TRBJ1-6	SARPIFGGNSPLH
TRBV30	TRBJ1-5	ASGANQPQH
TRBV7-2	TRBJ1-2	SSSQAGAGGGYT
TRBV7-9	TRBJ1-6	ASRASSYNSPLH
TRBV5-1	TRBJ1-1	ASSKDRGGTEAF
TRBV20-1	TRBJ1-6	SAQSGNSPLH
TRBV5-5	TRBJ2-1	ASSLVTSGVRGSYNEQF
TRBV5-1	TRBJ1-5	ASSLGGLGNQPQH
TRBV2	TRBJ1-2	ASSETTGGAGYT
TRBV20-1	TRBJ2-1	SARAALNNEQF
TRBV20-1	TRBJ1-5	SARDLYSGLGSNQPRH
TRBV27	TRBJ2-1	ASSWAGGEINEQF
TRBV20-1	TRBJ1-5	SARSRQNHNQPQH
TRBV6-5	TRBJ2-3	ASSYAPRSSTQY
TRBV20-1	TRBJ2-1	SAGLAAGGPRNEQF
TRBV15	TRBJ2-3	ATSRDARLDTQY
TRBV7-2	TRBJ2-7	ASSLLGQTYEQY
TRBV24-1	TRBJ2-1	ATSAAGTDYYNEQF
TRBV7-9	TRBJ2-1	ASQSISGGYNEQF
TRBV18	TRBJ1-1	ASSELQGGSTEAF
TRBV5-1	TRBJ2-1	ASSTLAGVYNEQF
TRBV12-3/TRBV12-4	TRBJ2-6	ASSRDIQANVLT
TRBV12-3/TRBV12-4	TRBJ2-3	ASSFRVRETDTQY